This TCR beta chain was captured by sequencing in a study of cytomegalovirus exposure and HLA in healthy donors. This clone has only one observation. The antigen remains unidentified. Notes on the study in general: It was reportedly the case that the classifier diagnosed cytomegalovirus status with high specificity and sensitivity. There were a few CMV-associated chains whose specificity for CMV antigens was confirmed in vitro.

The method was immunoSEQ multiplex PCR; TCRdb's version includes in-frame clones alone and lacks a portion of them. The sample includes some 290,000 clones, approximately 86% of them seen just once. Germline V lookup: CDR1 SNHLY, CDR2 FYNNEI. The V and J ends lost 10 bases and 2 bases respectively, with 11 bases between them. The CDR3 sequence is 12 residues long. The sequence was obtained from a man aged 30 to 45 in good health and CMV-seronegative. V and J are TRBV2 and TRBJ1-1, with D maybe TRBD1 (6 bases). The source material was PBMCs. The CDR3 here is CAIGQPNTEAFF. CDR3 DNA: TGTGCCATCGGACAGCCAAACACTGAAGCTTTCTTT.